The 30 T cell receptor beta chains below all came from one sample that was sequenced in a study of blood T cell repertoires in COVID-19. Only in-frame clones appear in the TCRdb table, and some are missing; sequencing was by immunoSEQ multiplex PCR. The top ten clones hold 25% of a sample with about 33,000 clones, about nine tenths of them seen once. Sequenced input: peripheral blood. Receptors were obtained from an elderly woman with active or convalescent COVID-19.

The V gene is TRBV3-1 (or the pseudogene TRBV3-2), the J gene TRBJ1-6; D not certain. This CDR3 is built from 13 residues. V lost 5 bases to trimming and J lost 8 bases, with 10 bases between them. Germline V gene data show CDR1 as LGHDT and CDR2 as YNNKEL (reference sequence). CDR3 region: CASSSPGYSPLHF. CDR3 nucleotide sequence: TGTGCCAGCAGCTCCCCGGGATATTCACCCCTCCACTTT.

This chain connects TRBV6-5 to TRBJ2-2; possible D gene TRBD1, 5 bases. The CDR3 totals 14 residues. CDR1 and CDR2 from the germline V gene are MNHEY and SVGAGI. The V end lost 6 bases, the J end lost 1 base, and 9 bases lay between the germline ends. CDR3 nucleotide sequence: TGTGCCAGCAGGGGAACAGGGAACACCGGGGAGCTGTTTTTT. It encodes CASRGTGNTGELFF.

This chain links TRBV5-1 with TRBJ1-1; 7 nucleotides match TRBD1. This CDR3 region has 16 residues. Trimming at V came to 0 bases and at J to 1 base, leaving 6 bases not matched to a gene. In germline, CDR1 is SGHRS, CDR2 YFSETQ. The CDR3 nucleotides are TGCGCCAGCAGCTTGGGTCAGGGGGTTTCGAACACTGAAGCTTTCTTT. Encoded protein: CASSLGQGVSNTEAFF.

V and J are TRBV6-2 or TRBV6-3 and TRBJ1-2, with D uncertain. The CDR3 has 13 residues. The V gene's germline CDR1 is MNHEY and CDR2 SVGEGT. The V and J ends lost 2 bases and 5 bases respectively, with 9 bases between them. CDR3 in amino acids: CASSYGGSYGYTF. The CDR3 nucleotides read TGTGCCAGCAGTTACGGAGGGTCATATGGCTACACCTTC.

This chain connects TRBV9 to TRBJ1-5; tentative D call: TRBD1 (5 bases). The germline gives CDR1 SGDLS, CDR2 YYNGEE. The V end was cut by 3 bases, the J end by 7 bases, with 14 bases between. The CDR3 runs to 14 residues. The CDR3 nucleotides are TGTGCCAGCAGCGGAGACGGGGGGAGGCAGCCCCAGCATTTT. Encoded protein: CASSGDGGRQPQHF.

The V gene is TRBV5-4, the J gene TRBJ2-7, with 7 bases that match TRBD1. The CDR3 contains 14 residues. Germline V gene sequence: CDR1 SGHNT, CDR2 YYREEE (reference sequence). With V trimmed by 4 bases and J by 4 bases, 8 bases remained unmatched. This chain's CDR3 is CASSPTGTAYEQYF. The CDR3 DNA sequence: TGTGCCAGCAGCCCTACCGGGACAGCTTACGAGCAGTACTTC.

The chain recombines TRBV12-3 or TRBV12-4 with TRBJ2-7; tentative D call: TRBD1 (5 bases). The CDR3 sequence is 11 residues long. V lost 6 bases and J lost 4, with 7 bases in between. CDR3 loop: CASRSGYEQYF. The CDR3 DNA reads TGTGCCAGCAGGTCAGGGTACGAGCAGTACTTC.

CDR3 nucleotides: TGTGCCTGGAGTGGGAGGGGCGAAAAACTGTTTTTT. This encodes CAWSGRGEKLFF. The chain carries TRBV30 and TRBJ1-4, with a weak D call TRBD1 (5 bases). Germline V gene data show CDR1 as GTSNPN and CDR2 as SVGIG (reference sequence). The CDR3 covers 12 residues. V was trimmed by 1 base and J by 8 bases, leaving 8 bases between them.

The chain combines TRBV2 with TRBJ2-2; 10 bases line up with TRBD1. Germline CDR1 reads SNHLY; CDR2 reads FYNNEI. The CDR3 sequence is 15 residues long. The V gene end was trimmed by 8 bases and the J gene end by 0 bases; junction bases not matched to a gene: 3. The CDR3 nucleotides read TGTGCCAGCTGGGGACAGGGGTCGAACACCGGGGAGCTGTTTTTT. Translated: CASWGQGSNTGELFF.

J is TRBJ1-1 and V is TRBV14; D gene unclear. Germline V gives CDR1 SGHDN, CDR2 FVKESK. V lost 5 bases to trimming and J lost 0 bases, with 7 bases between them. The length of the CDR3 is 13 residues. The CDR3 region has the DNA TGTGCCAGCAGCTACCACATGAACACTGAAGCTTTCTTT. Protein: CASSYHMNTEAFF.

The chain uses TRBV3-1 (or the pseudogene TRBV3-2) and TRBJ1-2; D call uncertain. There are 12 residues in the CDR3. The V gene lost 0 bases and the J gene lost 4 bases, with 3 bases spanning the gap. CDR1 LGHDT and CDR2 YNNKEL come from the germline V gene (reference sequence). This chain's CDR3 is CASSQDRYGYTF. The CDR3 bases are TGTGCCAGCAGCCAAGACCGCTATGGCTACACCTTC.

V is TRBV7-9 and J is TRBJ1-1; 9 positions agree with TRBD1. The CDR3 sequence is 14 residues long. V dropped 3 bases and J dropped 4; count of bases not matched to a gene: 3. Germline CDR1 and CDR2: SEHNR and FQNEAQ (reference sequence). In DNA form, the CDR3 reads TGTGCCAGCAGCTTTCGGGACAGGGCCACTGAAGCTTTCTTT. It encodes CASSFRDRATEAFF.

This chain connects TRBV3-1 (or the pseudogene TRBV3-2) to TRBJ1-1; 8 bases agree with TRBD1. CDR3 length: 14 residues. Germline V gene sequence: CDR1 LGHDT, CDR2 YNNKEL (reference sequence). V dropped 3 bases and J dropped 5; count of bases not matched to a gene: 5. The CDR3 DNA reads as TGTGCCAGCAGCCAGACAACAGGGGGAACTGAAGCTTTCTTT. Translated: CASSQTTGGTEAFF.

The chain has TRBV6-5 and TRBJ1-1, with D unclear. The CDR3 loop spans 14 amino acids. Per germline, CDR1 MNHEY and CDR2 SVGAGI. The V end lost 0 bases, the J end lost 10 bases, and 15 bases lay between the germline ends. The chain's CDR3 is CASSYSGSRLGAFF. CDR3 sequence (DNA): TGTGCCAGCAGTTACTCGGGCAGCCGGCTCGGAGCTTTCTTT.

CDR3 sequence: CASGLRGGASSYNEQFF. CDR3 DNA: TGTGCTAGTGGTCTAAGAGGAGGGGCGAGCTCCTACAATGAGCAGTTCTTC. The chain carries TRBV12-5 and TRBJ2-1; perhaps TRBD2 as D (6 bases). This CDR3 region has 17 residues. Germline CDR1 and CDR2: LGHNT and FRNRAP. The V end was cut by 5 bases, the J end by 0 bases, with 17 bases between.

This chain links TRBV5-8 with TRBJ1-1; 7 bases align to TRBD1. After removal of 5 bases from V and 1 base from J, the junction contained 8 bases not matched to a gene. The CDR3 loop spans 15 amino acids. Germline V gene sequence: CDR1 SGHTS, CDR2 YDEGEE. CDR3 sequence reads: CASSTPGTANTEAFF. In DNA, the CDR3 is TGTGCCAGCAGTACACCCGGGACAGCGAACACTGAAGCTTTCTTT.

The rearrangement uses TRBV5-4 and TRBJ2-1; maybe TRBD1 (6 bases). The germline gives CDR1 SGHNT, CDR2 YYREEE (reference sequence). The CDR3 consists of 15 residues. Trimming removed 4 bases from V and 0 bases from J, with 11 bases in between. CDR3 nucleotide sequence: TGTGCCAGCAGCAACGGACAGCCCTCCTACAATGAGCAGTTCTTC. Its protein is CASSNGQPSYNEQFF. Drawing the rest from reference TRBV5-4 and TRBJ2-1, the complete variable domain is ETGVTQSPTHLIKTRGQQVTLRCSSQSGHNTVSWYQQALGQGPQFIFQYYREEENGRGNFPPRFSGLQFPNYSSELNVNALELDDSALYLCASSNGQPSYNEQFFGPGTRLTVL.

The chain carries TRBV7-2 and TRBJ2-7; 9 bases are a match to TRBD2. CDR1 SGHTA and CDR2 FQGNSA come from the germline V gene. This CDR3 spans 16 amino acids. Germline trimming cut 4 bases from V and 6 bases from J; bases unmatched to any gene: 13. CDR3 in amino acids: CASSSTPVGLAFEQYF. CDR3 bases: TGTGCCAGCAGCTCAACACCCGTGGGACTAGCATTCGAGCAGTACTTC. The entire variable domain, with the rest obtained from reference TRBV7-2 and TRBJ2-7, is as follows: GAGVSQSPSNKVTEKGKDVELRCDPISGHTALYWYRQSLGQGLEFLIYFQGNSAPDKSGLPSDRFSAERTGGSVSTLTIQRTQQEDSAVYLCASSSTPVGLAFEQYFGPGTRLTVT.

This clone was seen just once. The rearrangement joins TRBV7-2 to TRBJ2-7; TRBD2 agrees at 9 bases. This CDR3 is built from 15 residues. Germline assignment: CDR1 SGHTA and CDR2 FQGNSA. The V and J ends lost 1 base and 3 bases, in that order; junction bases with no gene match: 4. For the CDR3, the DNA is TGTGCCAGCAGCTTAGTAGCGGGGGCTGACTACGAGCAGTACTTC. This encodes CASSLVAGADYEQYF.

This clone was seen once. This rearrangement joins TRBV12-3 or TRBV12-4 to TRBJ2-1; 12 bases line up with TRBD2. After removal of 5 bases from V and 15 bases from J, the junction contained 5 bases not matched to a gene. CDR3 length equals 12 residues. In nucleotides, the CDR3 is TGTGCCAGCAGTAAACTAGCGGGGGGCCTGTTCTTC. It encodes CASSKLAGGLFF.

The chain joins TRBV5-1 to TRBJ2-1; 9 bases are a match to TRBD2. The V segment lost 5 bases and the J segment 3 bases; nucleotides outside the gene matches: 6. The germline CDR1 and CDR2 sequences are SGHRS and YFSETQ. CDR3 length equals 15 residues. CDR3 DNA sequence: TGCGCCAGCAGATCCGGACTAGCGAGCTACAATGAGCAGTTCTTC. Its translation: CASRSGLASYNEQFF.

The chain carries TRBV5-5 and TRBJ1-6; no definite D call. Germline V gene data show CDR1 as SGHKS and CDR2 as YYEKEE (reference sequence). The CDR3 extends over 14 amino acids. V lost 0 bases, J lost 7 bases, and 8 bases lay in between. The chain's CDR3 is CASSLGHFNSPLHF. As DNA, the CDR3 is TGTGCCAGCAGCTTGGGCCACTTCAATTCACCCCTCCACTTT.

This clone has a single count. This chain joins TRBV6-5 and TRBJ1-2; TRBD1 aligns across 7 bases. Germline V gene lookup returns CDR1 MNHEY and CDR2 SVGAGI. The J segment lost 6 bases and the V segment lost 0 bases, leaving 7 bases of the junction unmatched. The CDR3 is made up of 15 amino acids. The CDR3 loop is CASSYSTGKVDGYTF. CDR3 in DNA: TGTGCCAGCAGTTACTCGACAGGGAAAGTGGATGGCTACACCTTC.

The V call is TRBV3-1 (or the pseudogene TRBV3-2), the J call TRBJ1-3; a possible D gene is TRBD1 (5 bases). Trimming pared 4 bases from V and 1 base from J, leaving 11 bases between. The length of the CDR3 is 15 residues. Per germline, CDR1 LGHDT and CDR2 YNNKEL (reference sequence). CDR3 in amino acids: CASSRPGGSGNTIYF. CDR3 DNA: TGTGCCAGCAGCCGCCCCGGGGGTTCTGGAAACACCATATATTTT.

This chain uses TRBV10-2 with TRBJ1-5, with a weak D call TRBD1 (6 bases). V was trimmed by 3 bases and J by 7 bases, leaving 7 bases between them. The CDR3 loop spans 12 amino acids. Germline V gene lookup returns CDR1 WSHSY and CDR2 SAAADI. The CDR3 loop reads CASSDGGQPQHF. CDR3 DNA sequence: TGCGCCAGCAGTGATGGGGGCCAGCCCCAGCATTTT.

The V call is TRBV28, the J call TRBJ2-1; 12 bases align to TRBD1. The CDR3 is 16 amino acids. The V gene's germline CDR1 is MDHEN and CDR2 SYDVKM. V lost 9 bases and J lost 7; bases outside the gene matches: 13. CDR3 amino acids: CASEGTGTGGWNEQFF. CDR3 nucleotide sequence: TGTGCCAGTGAGGGGACAGGGACAGGGGGCTGGAATGAGCAGTTCTTC.

This chain connects TRBV24-1 to TRBJ2-2; a weak D match, TRBD2 (6 bases). There are 15 residues in the CDR3. Germline V CDR1 and CDR2: KGHDR, SFDVKD. The germline V and J ends were trimmed by 0 bases and 5 bases, with 9 bases remaining between them. CDR3 coding DNA: TGTGCCACCAGTGATTTGACTAGCCAAACCGGGGAGCTGTTTTTT. This gives the protein CATSDLTSQTGELFF.

The chain combines TRBV6-5 with TRBJ1-3; 8 bases are a match to TRBD1. CDR3 length: 15 residues. CDR1 is MNHEY and CDR2 is SVGAGI in the germline V gene. J was trimmed by 0 bases and V by 2 bases; bases with no gene match: 0. CDR3 in DNA: TGTGCCAGCAGTTACGGGACAGGCTCTGGAAACACCATATATTTT. Translation: CASSYGTGSGNTIYF.

By sample share, this clone is medium-sized. The rearrangement joins TRBV6-5 to TRBJ1-1; D is uncertain. Looked up from germline, CDR1 is MNHEY and CDR2 is SVGAGI. The CDR3 runs to 12 residues. Trimming cost V 7 bases and J 1 base, with 7 bases left between them. The chain's CDR3 is CASTSENTEAFF. DNA of the CDR3: TGTGCCAGCACCTCAGAGAACACTGAAGCTTTCTTT.

The rearrangement uses TRBV6-5 and TRBJ2-7, with TRBD1 identical over 7 bases. CDR1 and CDR2 from the germline V gene are MNHEY and SVGAGI. The CDR3 contains 16 residues. J gave up 0 bases and V 5 bases, and 10 bases lay outside the gene matches. The CDR3 nucleotides are TGTGCCAGCAGTAACTACCCGGGACAGAGCTCCTACGAGCAGTACTTC. Translation gives CASSNYPGQSSYEQYF.